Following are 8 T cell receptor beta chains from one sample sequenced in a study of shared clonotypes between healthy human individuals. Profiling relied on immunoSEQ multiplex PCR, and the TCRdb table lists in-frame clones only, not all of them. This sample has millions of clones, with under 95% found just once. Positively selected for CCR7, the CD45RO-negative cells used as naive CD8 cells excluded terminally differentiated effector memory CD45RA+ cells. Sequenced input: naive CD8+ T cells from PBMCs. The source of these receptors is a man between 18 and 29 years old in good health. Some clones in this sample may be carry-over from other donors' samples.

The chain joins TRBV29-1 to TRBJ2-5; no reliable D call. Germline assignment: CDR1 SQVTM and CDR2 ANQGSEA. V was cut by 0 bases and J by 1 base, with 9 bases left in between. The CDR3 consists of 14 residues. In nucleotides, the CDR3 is TGCAGCGTTGAAGAGGACGGCGTCCAAGAGACCCAGTACTTC. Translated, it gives CSVEEDGVQETQYF.

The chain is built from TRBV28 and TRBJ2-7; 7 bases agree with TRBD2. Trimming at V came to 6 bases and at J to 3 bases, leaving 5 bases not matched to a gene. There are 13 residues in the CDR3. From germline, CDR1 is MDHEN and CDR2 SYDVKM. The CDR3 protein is CASRPAGDYEQYF. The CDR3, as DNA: TGTGCCAGCAGACCCGCGGGGGACTACGAGCAGTACTTC.

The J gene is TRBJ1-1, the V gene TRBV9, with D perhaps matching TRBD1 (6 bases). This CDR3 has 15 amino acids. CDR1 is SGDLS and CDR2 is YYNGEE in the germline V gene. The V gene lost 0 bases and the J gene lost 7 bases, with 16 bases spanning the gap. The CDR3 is CASSVAAGALGEAFF. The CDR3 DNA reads TGTGCCAGCAGCGTAGCTGCAGGGGCTTTGGGTGAAGCTTTCTTT.

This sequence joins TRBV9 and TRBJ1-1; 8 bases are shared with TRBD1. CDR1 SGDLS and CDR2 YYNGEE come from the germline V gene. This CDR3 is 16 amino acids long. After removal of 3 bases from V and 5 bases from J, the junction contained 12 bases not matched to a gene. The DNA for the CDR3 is TGTGCCAGCAGCGAAGGACAGGGAGTAGGCCTGACTGAAGCTTTCTTT. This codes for CASSEGQGVGLTEAFF.

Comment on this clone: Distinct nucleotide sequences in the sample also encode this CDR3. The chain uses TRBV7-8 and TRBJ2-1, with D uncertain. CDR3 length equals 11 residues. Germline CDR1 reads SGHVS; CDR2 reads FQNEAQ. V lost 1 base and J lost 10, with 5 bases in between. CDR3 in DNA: TGTGCCAGCAGCTTAGTAGGGGAGCAGTTCTTC. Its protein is CASSLVGEQFF.

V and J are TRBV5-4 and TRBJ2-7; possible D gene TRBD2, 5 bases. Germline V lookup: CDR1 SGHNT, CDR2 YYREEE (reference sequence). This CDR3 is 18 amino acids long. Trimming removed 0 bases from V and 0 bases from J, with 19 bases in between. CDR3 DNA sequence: TGTGCCAGCAGCTTGGAAGGCGGGTCGCGATACCTCTCCTACGAGCAGTACTTC. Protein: CASSLEGGSRYLSYEQYF.

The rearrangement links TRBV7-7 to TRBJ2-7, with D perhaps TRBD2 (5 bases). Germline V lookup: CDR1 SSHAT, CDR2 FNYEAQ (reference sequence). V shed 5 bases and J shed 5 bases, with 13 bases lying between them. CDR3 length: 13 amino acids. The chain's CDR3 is CASSPGLRDEQYF. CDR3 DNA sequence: TGTGCCAGCAGCCCCGGACTGAGGGACGAGCAGTACTTC.

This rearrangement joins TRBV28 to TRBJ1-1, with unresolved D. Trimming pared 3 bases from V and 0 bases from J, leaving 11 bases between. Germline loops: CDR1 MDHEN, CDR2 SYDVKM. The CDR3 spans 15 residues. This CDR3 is CASSFSWSMNTEAFF. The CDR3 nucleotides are TGTGCCAGCAGTTTTAGTTGGTCCATGAACACTGAAGCTTTCTTT.